This is a list of T cell receptor beta chains from one sample in a study of monozygotic twins with inflammatory bowel disease. With the 5' RACE reads reprocessed, TCRdb shows one record per CDR3 protein and no DNA. The sample totals around 410,000 distinct CDR3 sequences. Sequencing was carried out using blood. The receptors stem from a human donor with ulcerative colitis or Crohn's disease, or a healthy co-twin of an affected twin (not recorded which). Each CDR3 is given with its conserved first and last residue.

j_call v_call cdr3_aa
TRBJ2-7 TRBV14 CASSQDYGVSSYEQYF
TRBJ1-2 TRBV2 CASSEMVRGMDGYTF
TRBJ1-2 TRBV3-1 CASSPDDRGGGYTF
TRBJ2-2 TRBV7-2 CASSLEATNTGELFF
TRBJ1-2 TRBV3-1 CASSPRSGIGYTF
TRBJ2-1 TRBV11-2 CASSLVGLAGVVEFF
TRBJ2-7 TRBV24-1 CATSNGTEGPF
TRBJ2-2 TRBV5-5 CASRQDRTGELFF
TRBJ1-4 TRBV19 CASAFGGNEKLFF
TRBJ2-7 TRBV5-4 CASSSTPRTSGGGTYEQYF
TRBJ2-1 TRBV30 CAWAGAYNEQFF
TRBJ2-1 TRBV12-3/TRBV12-4 CASSSPWTSVSNEQFF
TRBJ2-7 TRBV25-1 CASSDRVTYEQYF
TRBJ2-1 TRBV20-1 CSASRAGGRSYNEQFF
TRBJ2-5 TRBV6-4 CARGPWRGAGETQYF
TRBJ1-2 TRBV30 CARGGLTYGYTF
TRBJ2-4 TRBV5-1 CASSLGGRAMDFQYF
TRBJ1-5 TRBV20-1 CSASLSEYQPQHF
TRBJ1-5 TRBV23-1 CASSQWVPPNQPQHF
TRBJ2-5 TRBV12-3/TRBV12-4 CASSLQGWYQETQYF
TRBJ2-2 TRBV7-2 CASSSRGGGAVGELFF
TRBJ2-3 TRBV7-6 CASSGATSGTFTDTQYF
TRBJ2-7 TRBV20-1 CSARGGEGYEQYF
TRBJ2-3 TRBV5-5 CASTLGLAGDTDTQYF
TRBJ2-1 TRBV30 CAWGDSYNEQFF
TRBJ2-5 TRBV12-3/TRBV12-4 CASSLGLASTLQETQYF
TRBJ2-1 TRBV5-1 CASSLVRGYNEQFF
TRBJ2-1 TRBV6-2/TRBV6-3 CASSLTSDEQFF
TRBJ1-2 TRBV5-1 CASHGPHEGANGYTF
TRBJ1-5 TRBV18 CASSPNRGRDQPQHF
TRBJ1-6 TRBV2 CASSYGTLNSPLHF
TRBJ2-5 TRBV20-1 CSAKSGQQETQYF
TRBJ2-5 TRBV29-1 CSVETGLGETQYF
TRBJ2-5 TRBV20-1 CSAKEMGETQYF
TRBJ2-3 TRBV7-9 CASSLSADTQYF
TRBJ2-7 TRBV20-1 CSARALGDVSYEQYF